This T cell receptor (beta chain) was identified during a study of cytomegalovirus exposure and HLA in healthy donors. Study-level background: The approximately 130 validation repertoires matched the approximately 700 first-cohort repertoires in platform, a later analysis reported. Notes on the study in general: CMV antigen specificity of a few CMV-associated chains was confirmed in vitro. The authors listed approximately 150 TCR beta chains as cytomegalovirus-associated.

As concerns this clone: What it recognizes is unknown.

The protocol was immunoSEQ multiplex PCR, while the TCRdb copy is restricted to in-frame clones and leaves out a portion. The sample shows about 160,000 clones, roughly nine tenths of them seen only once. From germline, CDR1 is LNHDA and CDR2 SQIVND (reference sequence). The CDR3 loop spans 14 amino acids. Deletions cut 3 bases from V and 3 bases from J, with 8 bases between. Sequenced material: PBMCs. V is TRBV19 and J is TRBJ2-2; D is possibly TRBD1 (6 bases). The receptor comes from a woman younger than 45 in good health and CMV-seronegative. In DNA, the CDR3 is TGTGCCAGTAGTATGCAGGGGTACACCGGGGAGCTGTTTTTT. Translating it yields CASSMQGYTGELFF.